This TCR beta chain is from a study of T-cell reconstitution after alpha-beta-depleted transplantation in children. Study-level points and caveats: At day 60, the high TCRbeta diversity found in some patients originated from recipient T cells and thymic progenitors that had survived. About two months after transplant, alpha-beta T cells reportedly came from several hundred expanded graft clones. A year had passed since transplant, and T-cell counts and diversity by then came mostly from newly produced T cells.

About this clonotype itself: No antigen is known for it.

As it was prepared, the TCRbeta library received unique molecular identifiers. TCRdb passed the PCR reads through MiXCR, listing each CDR3 protein once. The sample consists of 700,000 to 950,000 distinct CDR3 sequences, around 15% of them appearing once. This CDR3 is 15 amino acids long. Germline CDR1 SGHAT, CDR2 FQNNGV. Trimming removed 1 base from V and 7 bases from J, with 14 bases in between. This clonotype originated in a male patient younger than 18 who had a stem cell transplant for acute lymphoblastic leukemia, so the T cells may come from the graft donor. The rearrangement links TRBV11-2 to TRBJ2-1, with D possibly TRBD1 on 5 matching bases. The source was PBMCs, mostly from graft donor cells, collected 360 days after TCRalphabeta/CD19-depleted stem cell transplant. The CDR3 DNA reads as TGTGCCAGCAGCTTAGGAGGAAAAGGGGATAATGAGCAGTTCTTC. It specifies CASSLGGKGDNEQFF.